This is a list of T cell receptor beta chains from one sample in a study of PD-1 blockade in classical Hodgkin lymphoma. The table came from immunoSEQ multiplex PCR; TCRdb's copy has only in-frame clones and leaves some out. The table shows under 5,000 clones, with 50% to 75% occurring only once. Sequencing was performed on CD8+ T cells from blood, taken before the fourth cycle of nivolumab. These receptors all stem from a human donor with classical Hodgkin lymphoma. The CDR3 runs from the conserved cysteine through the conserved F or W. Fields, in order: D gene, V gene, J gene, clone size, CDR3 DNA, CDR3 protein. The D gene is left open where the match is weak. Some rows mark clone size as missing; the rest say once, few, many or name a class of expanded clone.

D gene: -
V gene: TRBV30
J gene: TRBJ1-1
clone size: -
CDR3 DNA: TGTGCCTGGAGTGTTTTGGCTGAAGCTTTCTTT
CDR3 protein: CAWSVLAEAFF

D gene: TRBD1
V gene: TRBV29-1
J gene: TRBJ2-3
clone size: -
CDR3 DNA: TGCAGCGGGGTATGGGGACAGTCCACAGATACGCAGTATTTT
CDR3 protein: CSGVWGQSTDTQYF

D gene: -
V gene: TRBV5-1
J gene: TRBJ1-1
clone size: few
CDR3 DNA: TGCGCCAGCAGTCCCGGGGATTCAACAGCGAACACTGAAGCTTTCTTT
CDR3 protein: CASSPGDSTANTEAFF

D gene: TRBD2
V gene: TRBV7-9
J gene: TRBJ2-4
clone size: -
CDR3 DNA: TGTGCCAGCAGCTTAGGGACTAGGGACATTCAGTACTTC
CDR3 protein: CASSLGTRDIQYF

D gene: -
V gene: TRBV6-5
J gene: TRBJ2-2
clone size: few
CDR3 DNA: TGTGCCAGTGAGCGGGTGTTGAACACCGGGGAGCTGTTTTTT
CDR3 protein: CASERVLNTGELFF

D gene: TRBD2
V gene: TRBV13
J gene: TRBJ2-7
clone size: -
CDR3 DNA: TGTGCCAGCAGTGGGACTATCTACGAGCAGTACTTC
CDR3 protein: CASSGTIYEQYF

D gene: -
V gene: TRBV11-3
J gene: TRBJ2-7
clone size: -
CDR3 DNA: TGTGCCAGCAGCTCCGGGGGCTCCGAGCAGTACTTC
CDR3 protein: CASSSGGSEQYF

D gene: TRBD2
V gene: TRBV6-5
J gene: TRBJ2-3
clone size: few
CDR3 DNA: TGTGCCAGCAGTTACCGAGCGGGAGACATTACAAATACGCAGTATTTT
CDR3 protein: CASSYRAGDITNTQYF

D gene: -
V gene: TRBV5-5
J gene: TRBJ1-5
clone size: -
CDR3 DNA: TGTGCCAGCAGCTTATGGGTGGAAATCAATCAGCCCCAGCATTTT
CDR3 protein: CASSLWVEINQPQHF

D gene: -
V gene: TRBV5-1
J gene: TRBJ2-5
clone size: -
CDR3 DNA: TGCGCCAGCAGCTTGTGGGGAATGGACGCCCTACAAGAGACCCAGTACTTC
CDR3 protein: CASSLWGMDALQETQYF

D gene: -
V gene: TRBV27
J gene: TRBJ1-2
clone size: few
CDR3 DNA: TGTGCCAGCAGTTTGTCGCTTGACTATGGCTACACCTTC
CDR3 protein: CASSLSLDYGYTF

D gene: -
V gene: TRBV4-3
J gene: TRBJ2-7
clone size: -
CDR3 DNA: TGCGCCAGCAGCCAAGATTTAAGTACCGAGCAGTACTTC
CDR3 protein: CASSQDLSTEQYF

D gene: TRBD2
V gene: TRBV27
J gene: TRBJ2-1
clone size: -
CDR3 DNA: TGTGCCAGCAGTTCCGGGACTAGCGGATACAATGAGCAGTTCTTC
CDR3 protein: CASSSGTSGYNEQFF

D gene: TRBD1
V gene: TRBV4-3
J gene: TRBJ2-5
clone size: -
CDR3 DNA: TGCGCCAGCAGGGGGGACAGGGGATCTAGGGAGACCCAGTACTTC
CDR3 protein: CASRGDRGSRETQYF

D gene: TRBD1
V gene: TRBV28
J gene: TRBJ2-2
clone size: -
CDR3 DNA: TGTGCCAGCAGTTTAGGGGAGACAGGGACGAACACCGGGGAGCTGTTTTTT
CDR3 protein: CASSLGETGTNTGELFF

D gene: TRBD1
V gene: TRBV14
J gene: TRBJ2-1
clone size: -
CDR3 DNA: TGTGCCAGCAGCCAGTTGACAGGGTCCGCGGATGAGCAGTTCTTC
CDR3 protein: CASSQLTGSADEQFF

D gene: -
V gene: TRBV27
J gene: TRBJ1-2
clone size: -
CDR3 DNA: TGTGCCAGCAGTTGGGACCCGAGCTATGGCTACACCTTC
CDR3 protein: CASSWDPSYGYTF

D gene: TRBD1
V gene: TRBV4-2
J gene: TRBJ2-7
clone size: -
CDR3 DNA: TGTGCCAGCAGCCAAGGGGGACAGATCTACGAGCAGTACTTC
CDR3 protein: CASSQGGQIYEQYF

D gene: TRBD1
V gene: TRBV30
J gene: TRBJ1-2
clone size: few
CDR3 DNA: TGTGCCTGGCGCCGGGACAGGGGGAGCCCATATGGCTACACCTTC
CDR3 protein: CAWRRDRGSPYGYTF

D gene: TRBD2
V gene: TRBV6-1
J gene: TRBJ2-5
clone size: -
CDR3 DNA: TGTGCCAGCAGTGGGACTAGCGGGGCATTGGGGGAGACCCAGTACTTC
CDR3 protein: CASSGTSGALGETQYF

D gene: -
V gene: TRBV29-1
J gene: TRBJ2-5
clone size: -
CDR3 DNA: TGCAGCGTTGAAGACGGGGATGAAGAGACCCAGTACTTC
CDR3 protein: CSVEDGDEETQYF

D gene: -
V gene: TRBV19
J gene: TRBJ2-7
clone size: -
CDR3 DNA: TGTGCCAGTAGTAAGTTTTGGGGGTACGAGCAGTACTTC
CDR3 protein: CASSKFWGYEQYF

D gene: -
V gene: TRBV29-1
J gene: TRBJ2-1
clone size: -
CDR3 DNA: TGCAGCGTTGAAGATATTGGGACTCTCTACAATGAGCAGTTCTTC
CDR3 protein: CSVEDIGTLYNEQFF

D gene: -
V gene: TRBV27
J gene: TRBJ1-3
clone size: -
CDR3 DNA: TGTGCCAGCAGTCCTATCTACACACCCAGACAATCTGGAAACACCATATATTTT
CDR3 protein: CASSPIYTPRQSGNTIYF

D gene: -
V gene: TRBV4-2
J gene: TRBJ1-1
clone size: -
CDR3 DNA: TGTGCCAGCAGCCTGCAAGAAGCCATGAACACTGAAGCTTTCTTT
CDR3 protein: CASSLQEAMNTEAFF

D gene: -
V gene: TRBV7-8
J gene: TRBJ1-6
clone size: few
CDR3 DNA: TGTGCCAGCAGCTATAATTACCTGAATGCTAATTCACCCCTCCACTTT
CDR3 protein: CASSYNYLNANSPLHF

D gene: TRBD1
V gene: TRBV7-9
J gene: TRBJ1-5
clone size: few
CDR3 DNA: TGTGCCAGCAGCCCTCCGGGACAGCCTAATCAGCCCCAGCATTTT
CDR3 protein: CASSPPGQPNQPQHF